The sequence of this T cell receptor beta chain was determined in a study of blood T cell repertoires in COVID-19. Across the whole study: COVID-19 samples collected from the United States, Italy and Spain covered acute and convalescent phases. In each case, the material was cDNA or gDNA derived from T cells, B-cell-depleted T cells, or PBMCs.

Original processing notes: Quantification of nucleated cells was approximated via reference gene primer amplification. Using immunoSEQ multiplex PCR, the repertoire was profiled, and TCRdb retains in-frame clones only, with some absent. That table is the source of V, J and clone size, and D and trimming were worked out from the DNA. The sample includes about 150,000 clones, roughly 88% of them seen just once. Germline V gene sequence: CDR1 SGHRS, CDR2 YFSETQ. V gave up 6 bases and J gave up 2 bases; unmatched junction bases: 12. This CDR3 is built from 16 residues. This rearrangement joins TRBV5-1 to TRBJ2-5; 8 nucleotides match TRBD2. The TCR was taken from a woman aged 45-65 years with acute or convalescent COVID-19. Sequenced material: peripheral blood. The CDR3 sequence is CASIRGAGGLQETQYF. CDR3 DNA sequence: TGCGCCAGCATCCGCGGGGCGGGGGGTCTACAAGAGACCCAGTACTTC.